The 16 T cell receptor beta chains given below trace back to one sample, sequenced in a study of follicular helper T cells after annual influenza vaccination. The time point here: 2015-2016 season, pre-vaccination. Sequencing was performed with immunoSEQ multiplex PCR; in TCRdb, only in-frame clones are kept and a portion is missing. The data hold about 12,000 clones, with around 80% observed a single time. Sequences were derived from CXCR5+ CD38- circulating T follicular helper cells from blood, sampled on the day of influenza vaccination. As for subset: circulating Tfh, non-naive CD4+CXCR5+PD-1+ (ICOS+CD38+ or ICOS-CD38-). These receptor sequences come from an adult who received the influenza vaccine.

V is TRBV7-8 and J is TRBJ2-7; D ambiguous. V was pared by 5 bases and J by 0 bases, with 17 bases between. CDR3 length equals 16 residues. The germline gives CDR1 SGHVS, CDR2 FQNEAQ. This CDR3 is CASSPRPGASSYEQYF. The CDR3 DNA follows: TGTGCCAGCAGCCCACGCCCGGGCGCCAGCTCCTACGAGCAGTACTTC. Supplemented by reference TRBV7-8 and TRBJ2-7, the full variable domain reads GAGVSQSPRYKVAKRGQDVALRCDPISGHVSLFWYQQALGQGPEFLTYFQNEAQLDKSGLPSDRFFAERPEGSVSTLKIQRTQQEDSAVYLCASSPRPGASSYEQYFGPGTRLTVT.

The chain combines TRBV2 with TRBJ2-3; D possibly corresponds to TRBD1 (6 bases). CDR1 and CDR2 (germline): SNHLY, FYNNEI. The CDR3 loop spans 14 amino acids. Trimming left V 1 base short and J 11 bases short, with 16 bases between. The CDR3 spells CASSEDRGQGKQYF. For the CDR3, the DNA is TGTGCCAGCAGTGAAGATCGCGGGCAGGGGAAGCAGTATTTT.

This sequence joins TRBV20-1 and TRBJ1-3; D call uncertain. The CDR3 length is 11 residues. The ends were cut back, 3 bases at V and 2 bases at J, with 2 bases in the middle. CDR1 is DFQATT and CDR2 is SNEGSKA in the germline V gene (reference sequence). This CDR3 reads CSASTGNTIYF. CDR3 nucleotide sequence: TGCAGTGCTAGTACTGGAAACACCATATATTTT.

This clone is a singleton in its sample. The rearrangement uses TRBV5-6 and TRBJ2-1, with D perhaps matching TRBD2 (6 bases). Trimming stripped 1 base from V and 0 bases from J, with 8 bases between. There are 15 residues in the CDR3. Germline V lookup: CDR1 SGHDT, CDR2 YYEEEE. CDR3: CASSLRGFSYNEQFF. In nucleotides, the CDR3 is TGTGCCAGCAGCTTGCGGGGGTTCTCCTACAATGAGCAGTTCTTC.

This chain joins TRBV7-9 and TRBJ2-2, with 8 bases identical to TRBD2. The trim removed 5 bases at V and 6 bases at J, leaving 14 bases unmatched. Germline CDR1 reads SEHNR; CDR2 reads FQNEAQ (reference sequence). The CDR3 is 17 residues long. The CDR3 spells CASSPPLGRGAAGELFF. The DNA for the CDR3 is TGTGCCAGCAGCCCCCCCCTTGGGCGGGGGGCGGCCGGGGAGCTGTTTTTT. Drawing the rest from reference TRBV7-9 and TRBJ2-2, the complete variable domain is DTGVSQNPRHKITKRGQNVTFRCDPISEHNRLYWYRQTLGQGPEFLTYFQNEAQLEKSRLLSDRFSAERPKGSFSTLEIQRTEQGDSAMYLCASSPPLGRGAAGELFFGEGSRLTVL.

This chain joins TRBV29-1 and TRBJ1-2; D is unclear. Germline V gene sequence: CDR1 SQVTM, CDR2 ANQGSEA. The CDR3 is made up of 11 amino acids. Trimming left V 4 bases short and J 6 bases short, with 9 bases between. CDR3 protein: CSVGPFDGYTF. In DNA, the CDR3 is TGCAGCGTTGGACCGTTTGATGGCTACACCTTC.

The CDR3 here is CASSLGTGGLKETQYF. CDR3 sequence (DNA): TGTGCCAGCAGCTTAGGGACAGGGGGGCTCAAAGAGACCCAGTACTTC. This chain joins TRBV7-9 and TRBJ2-5; 10 bases line up with TRBD1. Per the germline V gene, CDR1 is SEHNR and CDR2 is FQNEAQ (reference sequence). V shed 1 base, J shed 3 bases, and the junction held 5 bases outside the gene matches. The CDR3 extends over 16 amino acids. Together with reference TRBV7-9 and TRBJ2-5, the CDR3 gives the full variable domain: DTGVSQNPRHKITKRGQNVTFRCDPISEHNRLYWYRQTLGQGPEFLTYFQNEAQLEKSRLLSDRFSAERPKGSFSTLEIQRTEQGDSAMYLCASSLGTGGLKETQYFGPGTRLLVL.

The DNA of the CDR3 is TGTGCCAGCAGCCAACCAGACACAGATACGCAGTATTTT. Translating gives CASSQPDTDTQYF. The rearrangement links TRBV28 to TRBJ2-3; no clear D. V shed 6 bases and J shed 2 bases, with 9 bases lying between them. This CDR3 is 13 amino acids long. CDR1 and CDR2 (germline): MDHEN, SYDVKM.

This clone was detected once. This chain uses TRBV2 with TRBJ2-1; either TRBD1 or TRBD2 may supply D (5 bases each). The V and J ends lost 2 bases and 9 bases respectively, with 23 bases between them. Germline values: CDR1 SNHLY, CDR2 FYNNEI. The CDR3 totals 17 residues. The CDR3 DNA is TGTGCCAGCAGTGAAAACGGCAGGGAGCATAGGTACGGTGAGCAGTTCTTC. Protein: CASSENGREHRYGEQFF.

The rearrangement uses TRBV28 and TRBJ1-1, with TRBD1 as a possible D gene (5 bases). This CDR3 contains 15 residues. The germline V and J ends were trimmed by 7 bases and 2 bases, with 17 bases remaining between them. CDR1 and CDR2 from the germline V gene are MDHEN and SYDVKM. CDR3 DNA sequence: TGTGCCAGCACCCCCTCGGGACGGGGAAACACTGAAGCTTTCTTT. Translating gives CASTPSGRGNTEAFF.

The chain combines TRBV18 with TRBJ1-1; D is uncertain. CDR3 size: 14 residues. V was shortened by 4 bases and J by 5 bases, with 14 bases between the two germline ends. Germline CDR1 KGHSH, CDR2 LQKENI. DNA for the CDR3: TGTGCCAGCTCACGCGACAATCGAGGGACTGAAGCTTTCTTT. Residues: CASSRDNRGTEAFF.

This clone occurred a few times. The chain has TRBV6-1 and TRBJ1-1; D may be TRBD1 (5 bases). Between the trimmed V and J ends, which lost 5 bases and 3 bases, there was a span of 10 bases. Germline V gene data show CDR1 as MNHNS and CDR2 as SASEGT. The CDR3 loop spans 13 amino acids. The CDR3: CASSWDGYTEAFF. CDR3 DNA sequence: TGTGCCAGCAGTTGGGACGGGTACACTGAAGCTTTCTTT.

This chain links TRBV12-5 with TRBJ2-3; TRBD1 is a possible D gene (6 bases). The CDR3 runs to 11 residues. Germline V lookup: CDR1 LGHNT, CDR2 FRNRAP. The germline V and J ends were trimmed by 5 bases and 13 bases, with 13 bases remaining between them. CDR3 in amino acids: CASGQTGIEYF. CDR3 coding DNA: TGTGCTAGTGGTCAAACAGGGATCGAGTATTTT.

V and J are TRBV9 and TRBJ2-2, with 11 bases identical to TRBD2. Germline-derived CDR1 and CDR2 are SGDLS and YYNGEE. Trimming at V came to 6 bases and at J to 4 bases, leaving 5 bases not matched to a gene. The CDR3 has 15 amino acids. The CDR3 region is CASNSGGAFTGELFF. The CDR3 DNA is TGTGCCAGCAATAGCGGGGGGGCGTTCACCGGGGAGCTGTTTTTT. The whole variable domain, remainder taken from reference TRBV9 and TRBJ2-2, is DSGVTQTPKHLITATGQRVTLRCSPRSGDLSVYWYQQSLDQGLQFLIQYYNGEERAKGNILERFSAQQFPDLHSELNLSSLELGDSALYFCASNSGGAFTGELFFGEGSRLTVL.

V is TRBV28 and J is TRBJ2-5, with D perhaps matching TRBD1 (5 bases). Trimming removed 6 bases at V and 3 bases at J, with 20 bases between. This CDR3 comprises 16 residues. In germline, CDR1 is MDHEN, CDR2 SYDVKM. CDR3 DNA sequence: TGTGCCAGCAGACATTACAATCAGGGATACGAAGAGACCCAGTACTTC. This encodes CASRHYNQGYEETQYF.

This chain joins TRBV7-2 and TRBJ1-2; possible D gene TRBD1, 5 bases. Germline CDR1 and CDR2: SGHTA and FQGNSA. V lost 5 bases, J lost 4 bases, and 11 bases lay in between. The CDR3 is 13 amino acids. The CDR3: CASSIDSTYGYTF. The CDR3 coding sequence is TGTGCCAGCAGCATAGACAGTACCTATGGCTACACCTTC.